One and the same sample provided the 17 T cell receptor beta chains below, sequenced in a study of regulatory T cells in long-lasting Graves disease. The authors built TCR beta libraries using iRepertoire HTBI primers and Arm-PCR of CDR3 regions. TCRdb re-called the multiplex PCR reads with MiXCR, one entry per CDR3 protein. Here the sample spans about 300,000 distinct CDR3 sequences, 18% being singletons. The time point was: newly diagnosed GD, antithyroid drugs for less than 3 months. Construction of the TCR library relied on RNA isolated from PBMCs. Specimen: peripheral blood mononuclear cells (PBMCs), collected at new diagnosis, from a patient treated with antithyroid drugs. Every receptor here comes from a female donor with Graves disease.

This clonotype was picked up many times. V and J are TRBV7-9 and TRBJ2-3, with 11 bases that match TRBD2. The CDR3 has 16 amino acids. The germline V gene has CDR1 SEHNR and CDR2 FQNEAQ (reference sequence). V lost 6 bases and J lost 3; bases outside the gene matches: 8. CDR3 region: CASSYGLAGLTDTQYF. CDR3 nucleotides: TGTGCCAGCAGTTACGGACTAGCGGGCCTTACAGATACGCAGTATTTT.

There are many counts of this clonotype. The gene calls are TRBV28 and TRBJ2-7; D not certain. Trimming stripped 5 bases from V and 3 bases from J, with 17 bases between. There are 15 residues in the CDR3. Germline-derived CDR1 and CDR2 are MDHEN and SYDVKM. As DNA, the CDR3 is TGTGCCAGCAGTAGCTCCCTCCAGGACGGCTACGAGCAGTACTTC. Translated, it gives CASSSSLQDGYEQYF. The entire variable domain, with the rest obtained from reference TRBV28 and TRBJ2-7, is as follows: DVKVTQSSRYLVKRTGEKVFLECVQDMDHENMFWYRQDPGLGLRLIYFSYDVKMKEKGDIPEGYSVSREKKERFSLILESASTNQTSMYLCASSSSLQDGYEQYFGPGTRLTVT.

The rearrangement uses TRBV28 and TRBJ2-2; D is uncertain. The CDR3 covers 10 residues. The V and J ends lost 6 bases and 8 bases respectively, with 4 bases between them. Germline loops: CDR1 MDHEN, CDR2 SYDVKM. The DNA of the CDR3 is TGTGCCAGCAGGTCAGGGGAGCTGTTTTTT. The encoded protein is CASRSGELFF.

A few counts support this clonotype. This chain links TRBV19 with TRBJ1-2; 8 bases line up with TRBD1. CDR1 and CDR2 from the germline V gene are LNHDA and SQIVND (reference sequence). The CDR3 sequence is 15 residues long. After removal of 2 bases from V and 5 bases from J, the junction contained 7 bases not matched to a gene. The CDR3 loop is CASSIRPGGAYGYTF. The CDR3 DNA reads TGTGCCAGTAGTATACGACCAGGGGGCGCTTATGGCTACACCTTC. Drawing the rest from reference TRBV19 and TRBJ1-2, the complete variable domain is DGGITQSPKYLFRKEGQNVTLSCEQNLNHDAMYWYRQDPGQGLRLIYYSQIVNDFQKGDIAEGYSVSREKKESFPLTVTSAQKNPTAFYLCASSIRPGGAYGYTFGSGTRLTVV.

This clonotype has at least ten counts. The chain couples TRBV15 to TRBJ2-7; 11 nucleotides match TRBD1. Germline values: CDR1 LNHNV, CDR2 YYDKDF (reference sequence). CDR3 length equals 18 residues. V lost 0 bases, J lost 5 bases, and 12 bases stayed unmatched. Here the CDR3 reads CATSRENNPGTGGDEQYF. CDR3 in DNA: TGTGCCACCAGCAGAGAGAATAACCCGGGGACAGGGGGTGACGAGCAGTACTTC.

In its sample, this clonotype was seen many times. J is TRBJ2-3 and V is TRBV5-1, with D possibly being TRBD1 (5 bases). From germline, CDR1 is SGHRS and CDR2 YFSETQ. V shed 1 base and J shed 2 bases, with 17 bases lying between them. There are 17 residues in the CDR3. CDR3 in DNA: TGCGCCAGCAGCTTGTTGGGCCAGGGCCTCATCACAGATACGCAGTATTTT. Translating gives CASSLLGQGLITDTQYF.

The table lists this clonotype with many counts. V is TRBV6-2 or TRBV6-3 and J is TRBJ2-7, with 7 bases fitting TRBD2. The V gene's germline CDR1 is MNHEY and CDR2 SVGEGT. This CDR3 contains 14 residues. V was clipped by 6 bases and J by 4 bases; unmatched bases: 9. The CDR3 DNA sequence: TGTGCCAGCAGAACCGGACTAGTCGCGTACGAGCAGTACTTC. It codes for CASRTGLVAYEQYF.

This clonotype showed up just a few times. This rearrangement joins TRBV5-1 to TRBJ2-7; no clear D. V was trimmed by 4 bases and J by 1 base, leaving 12 bases between them. The CDR3 has 14 residues. From germline, CDR1 is SGHRS and CDR2 YFSETQ. Here the CDR3 DNA reads TGCGCCAGCAGCCCCTCGACTGTTTCCTACGAGCAGTACTTC. It codes for CASSPSTVSYEQYF. Full variable domain (missing parts from reference TRBV5-1 and TRBJ2-7): KAGVTQTPRYLIKTRGQQVTLSCSPISGHRSVSWYQQTPGQGLQFLFEYFSETQRNKGNFPGRFSGRQFSNSRSEMNVSTLELGDSALYLCASSPSTVSYEQYFGPGTRLTVT.

This clonotype was observed many times. The chain links TRBV6-1 to TRBJ2-7, with 8 bases that match TRBD2. Germline V gives CDR1 MNHNS, CDR2 SASEGT. This CDR3 comprises 13 residues. V shed 6 bases and J 5 bases; nucleotides not matched to a gene: 6. The chain's CDR3 is CASRDSGTDEQYF. The CDR3 DNA reads as TGTGCCAGCAGGGATAGCGGGACTGACGAGCAGTACTTC.

Ten or more counts support this clonotype. This rearrangement joins TRBV3-1 to TRBJ2-7; 7 bases fit TRBD1. Losses at the gene ends were 5 bases for V and 1 base for J; bases not matched to a gene: 5. Per the germline V gene, CDR1 is LGHDT and CDR2 is YNNKEL (reference sequence). The CDR3 has 14 residues. The CDR3 loop is CASSSSDRSYEQYF. The CDR3 DNA reads TGTGCCAGCAGCTCATCGGACAGGTCCTACGAGCAGTACTTC.

There are many counts of this clonotype. The rearrangement uses TRBV20-1 and TRBJ2-7, with 10 bases that match TRBD1. Germline values: CDR1 DFQATT, CDR2 SNEGSKA (reference sequence). Germline trimming cut 5 bases from V and 0 bases from J; bases unmatched to any gene: 4. The CDR3 totals 14 residues. This CDR3 is CSAPGQGGSYEQYF. CDR3 in DNA: TGCAGTGCTCCAGGACAGGGGGGCTCCTACGAGCAGTACTTC.

This clonotype was counted at least ten times. The V gene is TRBV19, the J gene TRBJ1-1; D is perhaps TRBD1 (5 bases). Germline values: CDR1 LNHDA, CDR2 SQIVND (reference sequence). This CDR3 has 15 amino acids. Trimming cost V 1 base and J 0 bases, with 9 bases left between them. CDR3 in DNA: TGTGCCAGTAGTATAGCGACAGTTGTGAACACTGAAGCTTTCTTT. Its translation: CASSIATVVNTEAFF.

In this sample, this clonotype turned up many times. The gene calls are TRBV11-2 and TRBJ1-1; 11 bases match TRBD1. The germline V gene has CDR1 SGHAT and CDR2 FQNNGV. The CDR3 extends over 15 amino acids. Unmatched junction bases numbered 3, after V lost 6 bases and J lost 0 bases. The CDR3 DNA is TGTGCCAGCAGTCGGACAGGGGGCATGAACACTGAAGCTTTCTTT. As protein: CASSRTGGMNTEAFF.

This clonotype was seen ten or more times. A junction boundary mismatches the germline segment, possibly from a read error. The J gene is TRBJ2-5, the V gene TRBV12-3 or TRBV12-4; D remains ambiguous. The CDR3 totals 12 residues. The CDR3 sequence: CASSLVRETQYF. Written as DNA, the CDR3 is TGTGCCAGCAGCTTAGTAAGGGAGACCCAGTACTTC.

In this sample, this clonotype turned up many times. The chain has TRBV5-1 and TRBJ2-3; the match to TRBD1 covers 9 bases. The germline CDR1 and CDR2 sequences are SGHRS and YFSETQ. The CDR3 covers 17 residues. The junction had 13 bases not matched to a gene; V was cut back by 4 bases and J by 4 bases. Written as DNA, the CDR3 is TGCGCCAGCAGCGCAAGAAAGGGACAGGGTTCTGCAGATACGCAGTATTTT. It specifies CASSARKGQGSADTQYF. The whole variable domain, filled in from reference TRBV5-1 and TRBJ2-3, reads KAGVTQTPRYLIKTRGQQVTLSCSPISGHRSVSWYQQTPGQGLQFLFEYFSETQRNKGNFPGRFSGRQFSNSRSEMNVSTLELGDSALYLCASSARKGQGSADTQYFGPGTRLTVL.

The sample holds many counts of this clonotype. The gene calls are TRBV28 and TRBJ2-7; TRBD1 matches 7 bases. The CDR3 has 19 residues. The germline V gene has CDR1 MDHEN and CDR2 SYDVKM. V lost 3 bases, J lost 1 base, and 18 bases stayed unmatched. The CDR3 region is CASSFYLTTDRVLSYEQYF. CDR3 DNA sequence: TGTGCCAGCAGTTTTTATCTCACAACAGACAGGGTTCTATCCTACGAGCAGTACTTC.

This clonotype was found many times. The J gene is TRBJ1-6, the V gene TRBV10-3, with 9 bases aligning to TRBD1. With V trimmed by 2 bases and J by 8 bases, 4 bases remained unmatched. The CDR3 consists of 15 residues. CDR1 and CDR2 (germline): ENHRY, SYGVKD. CDR3 protein: CAISEGQGFHSPLHF. CDR3 DNA sequence: TGTGCCATCAGTGAGGGACAGGGGTTTCATTCACCCCTCCACTTT.